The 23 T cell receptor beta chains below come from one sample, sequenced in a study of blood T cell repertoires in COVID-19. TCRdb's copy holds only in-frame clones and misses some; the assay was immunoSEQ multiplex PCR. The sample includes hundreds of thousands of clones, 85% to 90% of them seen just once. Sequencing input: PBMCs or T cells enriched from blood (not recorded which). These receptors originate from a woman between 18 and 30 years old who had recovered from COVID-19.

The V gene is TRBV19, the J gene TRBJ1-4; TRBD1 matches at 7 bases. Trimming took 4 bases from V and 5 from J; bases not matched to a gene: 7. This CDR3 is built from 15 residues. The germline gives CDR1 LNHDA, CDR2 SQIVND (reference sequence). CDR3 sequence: CASSTPADRNEKLFF. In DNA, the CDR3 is TGTGCCAGTAGTACGCCCGCGGACAGGAATGAAAAACTGTTTTTT.

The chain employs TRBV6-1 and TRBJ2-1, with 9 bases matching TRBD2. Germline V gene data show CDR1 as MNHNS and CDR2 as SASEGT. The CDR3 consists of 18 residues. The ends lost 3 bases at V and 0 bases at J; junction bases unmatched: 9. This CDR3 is CASSDRAGGLSSYNEQFF. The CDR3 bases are TGTGCCAGCAGTGATAGAGCGGGGGGTCTAAGCTCCTACAATGAGCAGTTCTTC.

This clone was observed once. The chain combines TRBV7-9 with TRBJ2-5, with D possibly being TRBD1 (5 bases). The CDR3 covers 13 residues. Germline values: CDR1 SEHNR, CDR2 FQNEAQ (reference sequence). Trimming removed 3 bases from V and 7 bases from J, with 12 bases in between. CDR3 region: CASSLGLPGTQYF. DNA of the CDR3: TGTGCCAGCAGCTTGGGGCTCCCGGGGACCCAGTACTTC. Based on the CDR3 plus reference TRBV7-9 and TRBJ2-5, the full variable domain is DTGVSQNPRHKITKRGQNVTFRCDPISEHNRLYWYRQTLGQGPEFLTYFQNEAQLEKSRLLSDRFSAERPKGSFSTLEIQRTEQGDSAMYLCASSLGLPGTQYFGPGTRLLVL.

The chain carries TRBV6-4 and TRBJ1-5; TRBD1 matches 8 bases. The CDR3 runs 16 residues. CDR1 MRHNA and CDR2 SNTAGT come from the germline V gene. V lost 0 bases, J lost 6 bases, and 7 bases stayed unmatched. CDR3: CASSDSEAGGRQPQHF. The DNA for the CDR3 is TGTGCCAGCAGTGACTCGGAGGCAGGGGGCCGTCAGCCCCAGCATTTT.

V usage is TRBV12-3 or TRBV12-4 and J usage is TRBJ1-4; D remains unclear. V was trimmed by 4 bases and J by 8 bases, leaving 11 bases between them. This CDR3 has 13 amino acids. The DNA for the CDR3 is TGTGCCAGCAGTTCCCCCGTGGAGGAAAAACTGTTTTTT. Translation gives CASSSPVEEKLFF.

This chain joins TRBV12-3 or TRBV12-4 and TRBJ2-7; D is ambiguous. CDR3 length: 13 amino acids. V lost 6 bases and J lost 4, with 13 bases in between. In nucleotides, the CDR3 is TGTGCCAGCAGGGCCCCTTCTTGGTACGAGCAGTACTTC. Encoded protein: CASRAPSWYEQYF.

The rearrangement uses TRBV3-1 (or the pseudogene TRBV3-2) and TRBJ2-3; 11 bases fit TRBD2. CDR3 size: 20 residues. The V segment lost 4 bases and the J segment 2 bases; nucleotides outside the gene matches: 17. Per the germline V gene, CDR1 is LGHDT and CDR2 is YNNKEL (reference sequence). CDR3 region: CASSRRLAGWGGGFTDTQYF. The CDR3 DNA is TGTGCCAGCAGCCGCAGACTAGCGGGGTGGGGAGGTGGGTTCACAGATACGCAGTATTTT.

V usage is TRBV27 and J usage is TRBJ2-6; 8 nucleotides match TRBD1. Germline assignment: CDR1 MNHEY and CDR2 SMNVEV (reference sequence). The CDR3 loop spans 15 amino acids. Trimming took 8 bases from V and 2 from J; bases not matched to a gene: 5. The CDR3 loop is CASLQTGAGANVLTF. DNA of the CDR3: TGTGCCAGCCTACAGACAGGGGCTGGGGCCAACGTCCTGACTTTC.

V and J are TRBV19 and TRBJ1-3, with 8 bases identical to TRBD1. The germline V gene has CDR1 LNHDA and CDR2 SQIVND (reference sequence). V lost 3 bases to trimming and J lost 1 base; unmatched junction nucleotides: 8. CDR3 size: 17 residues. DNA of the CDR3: TGTGCCAGTAGTATTTTTCGGCAGGGGGCTTCTGGAAACACCATATATTTT. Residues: CASSIFRQGASGNTIYF.

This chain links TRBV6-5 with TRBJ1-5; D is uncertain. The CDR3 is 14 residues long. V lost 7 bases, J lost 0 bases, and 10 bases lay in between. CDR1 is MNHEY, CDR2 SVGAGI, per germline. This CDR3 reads CASNSFYSNQPQHF. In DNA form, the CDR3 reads TGTGCCAGCAATTCCTTTTATAGCAATCAGCCCCAGCATTTT.

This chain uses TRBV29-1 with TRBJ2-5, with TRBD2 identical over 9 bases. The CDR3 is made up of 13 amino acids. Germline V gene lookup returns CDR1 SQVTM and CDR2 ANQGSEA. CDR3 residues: CSLGTSYQETQYF. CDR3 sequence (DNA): TGCTCCCTTGGGACTAGCTACCAAGAGACCCAGTACTTC.

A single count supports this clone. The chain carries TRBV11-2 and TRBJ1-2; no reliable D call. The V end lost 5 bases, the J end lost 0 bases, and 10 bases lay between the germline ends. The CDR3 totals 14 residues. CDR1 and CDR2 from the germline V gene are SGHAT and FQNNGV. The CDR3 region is CASSPGAANYGYTF. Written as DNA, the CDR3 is TGTGCCAGCAGCCCCGGTGCGGCTAACTATGGCTACACCTTC.

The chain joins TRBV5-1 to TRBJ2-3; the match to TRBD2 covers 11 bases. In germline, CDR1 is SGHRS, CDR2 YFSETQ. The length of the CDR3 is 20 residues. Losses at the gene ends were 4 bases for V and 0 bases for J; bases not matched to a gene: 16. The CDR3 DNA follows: TGCGCCAGCAGCCCCATTCTCGGGCTAGCGGGGGGCAGGAGCACAGATACGCAGTATTTT. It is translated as CASSPILGLAGGRSTDTQYF.

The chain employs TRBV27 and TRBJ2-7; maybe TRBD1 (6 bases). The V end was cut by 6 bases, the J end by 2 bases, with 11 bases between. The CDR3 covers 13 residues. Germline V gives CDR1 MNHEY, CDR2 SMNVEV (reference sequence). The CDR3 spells CASSAGTTYEQYF. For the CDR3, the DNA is TGTGCCAGCAGCGCCGGGACAACCTACGAGCAGTACTTC.

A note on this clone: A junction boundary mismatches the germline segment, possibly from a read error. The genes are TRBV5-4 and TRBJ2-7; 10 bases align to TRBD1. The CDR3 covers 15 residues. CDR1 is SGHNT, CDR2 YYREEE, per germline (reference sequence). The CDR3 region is CASSSEDRGSSEQYF. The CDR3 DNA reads TGTGCCAGCAGCTCTGAGGACAGGGGGTCCTCCGAGCAGTACTTC.

This chain's CDR3 is CASSPLAGGTDTQYF. The CDR3 region has the DNA TGTGCCAGCAGCCCCCTAGCGGGGGGCACAGATACGCAGTATTTT. The rearrangement uses TRBV13 and TRBJ2-3; the match to TRBD2 covers 10 bases. Germline CDR1 PRHDT, CDR2 FYEKMQ (reference sequence). Unmatched junction bases numbered 3, after V lost 5 bases and J lost 1 base. This CDR3 is 15 amino acids long.

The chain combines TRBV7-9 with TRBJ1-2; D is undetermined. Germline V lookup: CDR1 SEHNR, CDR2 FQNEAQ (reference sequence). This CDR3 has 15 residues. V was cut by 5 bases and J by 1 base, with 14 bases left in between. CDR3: CASSANLVINYGYTF. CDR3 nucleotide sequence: TGTGCCAGCAGCGCCAACTTAGTTATTAACTATGGCTACACCTTC.

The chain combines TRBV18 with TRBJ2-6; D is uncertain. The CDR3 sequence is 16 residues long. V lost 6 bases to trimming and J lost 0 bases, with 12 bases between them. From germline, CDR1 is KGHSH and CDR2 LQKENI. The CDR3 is CASSSNINSGANVLTF. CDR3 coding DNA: TGTGCCAGCTCGTCGAACATCAACTCTGGGGCCAACGTCCTGACTTTC.

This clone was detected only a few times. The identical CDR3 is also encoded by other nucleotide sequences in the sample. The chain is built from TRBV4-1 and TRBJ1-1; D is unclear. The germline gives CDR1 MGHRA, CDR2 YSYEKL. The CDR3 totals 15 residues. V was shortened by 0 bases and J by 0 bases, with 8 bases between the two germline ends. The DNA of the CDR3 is TGCGCCAGCAGCCAAGAGCCGGGTTTGAACACTGAAGCTTTCTTT. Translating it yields CASSQEPGLNTEAFF.

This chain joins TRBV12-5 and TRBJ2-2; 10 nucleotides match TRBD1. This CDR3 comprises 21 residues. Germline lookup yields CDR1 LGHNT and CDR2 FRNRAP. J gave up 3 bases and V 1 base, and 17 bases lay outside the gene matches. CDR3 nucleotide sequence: TGTGCTAGTGGTTTGGGGTACTCCGGGACAGGGGATATCGTGCACACCGGGGAGCTGTTTTTT. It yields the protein CASGLGYSGTGDIVHTGELFF. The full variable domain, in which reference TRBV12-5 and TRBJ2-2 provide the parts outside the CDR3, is DARVTQTPRHKVTEMGQEVTMRCQPILGHNTVFWYRQTMMQGLELLAYFRNRAPLDDSGMPKDRFSAEMPDATLATLKIQPSEPRDSAVYFCASGLGYSGTGDIVHTGELFFGEGSRLTVL.

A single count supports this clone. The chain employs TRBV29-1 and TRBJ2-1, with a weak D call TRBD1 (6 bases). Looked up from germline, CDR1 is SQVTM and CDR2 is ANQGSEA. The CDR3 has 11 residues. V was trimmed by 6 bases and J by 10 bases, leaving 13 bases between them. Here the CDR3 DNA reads TGCAGCGTCCACGACAGGCCGGAGCAGTTCTTC. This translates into CSVHDRPEQFF.

CDR3 sequence reads: CASSPEGTAGYTF. The CDR3 bases are TGTGCCAGCAGCCCTGAGGGTACCGCTGGCTACACCTTC. This sequence joins TRBV7-9 and TRBJ1-2; no firm D call. Per germline, CDR1 SEHNR and CDR2 FQNEAQ (reference sequence). This CDR3 is 13 amino acids long. V lost 5 bases to trimming and J lost 7 bases, with 14 bases between them.

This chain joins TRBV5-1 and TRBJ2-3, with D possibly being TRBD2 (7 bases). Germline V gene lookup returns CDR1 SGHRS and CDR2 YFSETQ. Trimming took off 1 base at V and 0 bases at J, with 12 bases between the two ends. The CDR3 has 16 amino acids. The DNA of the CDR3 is TGCGCCAGCAGCTTGTGGGGGGGCCTAAGCACAGATACGCAGTATTTT. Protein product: CASSLWGGLSTDTQYF.